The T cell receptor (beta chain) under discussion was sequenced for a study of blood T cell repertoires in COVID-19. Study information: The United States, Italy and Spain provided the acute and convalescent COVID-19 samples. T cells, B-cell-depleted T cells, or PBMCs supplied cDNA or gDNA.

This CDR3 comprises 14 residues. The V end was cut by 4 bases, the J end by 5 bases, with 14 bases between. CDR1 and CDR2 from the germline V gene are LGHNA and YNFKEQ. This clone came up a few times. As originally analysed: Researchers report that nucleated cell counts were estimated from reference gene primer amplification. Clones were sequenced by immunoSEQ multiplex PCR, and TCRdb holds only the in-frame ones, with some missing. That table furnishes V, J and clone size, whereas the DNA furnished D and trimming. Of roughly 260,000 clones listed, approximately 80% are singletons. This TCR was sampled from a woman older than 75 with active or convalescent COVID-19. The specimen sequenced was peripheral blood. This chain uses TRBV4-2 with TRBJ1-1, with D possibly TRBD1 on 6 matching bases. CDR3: CASSPRDTGTEAFF. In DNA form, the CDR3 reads TGTGCCAGCAGCCCCCGGGACACGGGAACTGAAGCTTTCTTT.